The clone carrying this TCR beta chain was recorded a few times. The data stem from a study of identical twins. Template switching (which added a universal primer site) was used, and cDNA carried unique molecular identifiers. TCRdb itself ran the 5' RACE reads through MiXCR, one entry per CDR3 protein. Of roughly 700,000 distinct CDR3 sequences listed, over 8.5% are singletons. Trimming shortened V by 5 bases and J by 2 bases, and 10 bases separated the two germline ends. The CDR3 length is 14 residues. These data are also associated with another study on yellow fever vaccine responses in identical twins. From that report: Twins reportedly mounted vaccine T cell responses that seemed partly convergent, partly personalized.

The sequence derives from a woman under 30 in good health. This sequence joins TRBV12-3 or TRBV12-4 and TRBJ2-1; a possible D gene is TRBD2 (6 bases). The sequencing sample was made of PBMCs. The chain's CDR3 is CASSPRTTYNEQFF. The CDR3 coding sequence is TGTGCCAGCAGTCCCAGGACTACCTACAATGAGCAGTTCTTC.